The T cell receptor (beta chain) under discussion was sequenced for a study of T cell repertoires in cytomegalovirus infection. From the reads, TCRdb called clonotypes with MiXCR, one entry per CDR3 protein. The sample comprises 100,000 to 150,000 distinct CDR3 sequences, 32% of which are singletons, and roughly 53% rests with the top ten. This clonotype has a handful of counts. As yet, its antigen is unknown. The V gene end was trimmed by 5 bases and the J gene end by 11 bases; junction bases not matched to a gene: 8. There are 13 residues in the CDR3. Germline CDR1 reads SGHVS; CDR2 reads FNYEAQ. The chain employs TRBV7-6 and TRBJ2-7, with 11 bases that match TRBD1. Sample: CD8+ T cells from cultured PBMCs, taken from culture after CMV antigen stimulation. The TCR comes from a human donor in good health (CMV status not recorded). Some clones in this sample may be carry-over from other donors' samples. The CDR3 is CASSPQGQGEEYF. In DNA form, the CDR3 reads TGTGCCAGCAGCCCCCAGGGACAGGGGGAGGAGTACTTC.